The clone carrying this T cell receptor beta chain showed up many times. Antigen specificity is unknown. CDR3 length: 15 residues. Germline CDR1 and CDR2: DFQATT and SNEGSKA (reference sequence). V lost 7 bases, J lost 4 bases, and 8 bases stayed unmatched. Using RNA template, CDR3s of TCR alpha and beta were amplified with iRepertoire arm-PCR. Input was roughly 95-450 ng of tissue mRNA or PBMC total RNA. Via MiXCR, TCRdb re-called the multiplex PCR reads, giving one row per CDR3 protein. Of more than 95,000 distinct CDR3 sequences listed, roughly 24% are singletons. These data belong to a study of glioma-infiltrating T cells. Study-wide results and limits: Tissue and blood shared very few CDR3 sequences. Non-neoplastic patients had below-expected tissue-blood divergence, while all gliomas exceeded expectation.

The sequencing sample was made of glioma tissue, nonneoplastic brain tissue, or PBMCs (not recorded which). This chain links TRBV20-1 with TRBJ1-4, with 11 bases that match TRBD1. This clonotype was obtained from a human donor with low-grade glioma or glioblastoma, undergoing nonglioma brain surgery, or in good health (not recorded which). The CDR3 sequence is CSVKPGQGVNEKLFF. The CDR3 bases are TGCAGTGTCAAGCCGGGACAGGGGGTTAATGAAAAACTGTTTTTT.